These T cell receptor beta chains were read from a single sample in a study of T cells expressing NK-cell markers. No DNA is given; TCRdb re-called the 5' RACE reads and lists each CDR3 protein once. Here the sample table reports some 410,000 distinct CDR3 sequences. Sequences were obtained from blood T cells: a sorted CD56 or NKG2C T cell subset, CD4+ or CD8+ T cells, or bulk PBMC T cells (not recorded which). These receptors were taken from a woman between 18 and 75 years old in good health. Both conserved end residues are part of each CDR3.

v_call: TRBV21-1
j_call: TRBJ2-7
cdr3_length: 17
cdr3_aa: CASSTLPRDWSSYEQYF

v_call: TRBV29-1
j_call: TRBJ2-3
cdr3_length: 12
cdr3_aa: CSVRESTDTQYF

v_call: TRBV19
j_call: TRBJ2-5
cdr3_length: 13
cdr3_aa: CASSARGLETQYF

v_call: TRBV29-1
j_call: TRBJ1-3
cdr3_length: 14
cdr3_aa: CSARLSNSGNTIYF

v_call: TRBV20-1
j_call: TRBJ2-5
cdr3_length: 12
cdr3_aa: CSASSQGETQYF

v_call: TRBV7-9
j_call: TRBJ2-7
cdr3_length: 13
cdr3_aa: CASSTQDFYEQYF

v_call: TRBV7-3
j_call: TRBJ2-5
cdr3_length: 15
cdr3_aa: CASSISGSSQETQYF

v_call: TRBV24-1
j_call: TRBJ2-1
cdr3_length: 15
cdr3_aa: CATSDFSGSTFEQFF

v_call: TRBV29-1
j_call: TRBJ2-7
cdr3_length: 14
cdr3_aa: CSVVGADRSREQYF

v_call: TRBV4-1
j_call: TRBJ1-1
cdr3_length: 16
cdr3_aa: CASSQDPGQYSPEAFF

v_call: TRBV20-1
j_call: TRBJ2-1
cdr3_length: 15
cdr3_aa: CSADTSGNSYNEQFF

v_call: TRBV30
j_call: TRBJ1-1
cdr3_length: 13
cdr3_aa: CAWSIGVNTEAFF

v_call: TRBV29-1
j_call: TRBJ1-2
cdr3_length: 14
cdr3_aa: CSVVPVGEPYGYTF

v_call: TRBV5-1
j_call: TRBJ2-7
cdr3_length: 13
cdr3_aa: CASSFGILYEQYF

v_call: TRBV6-2/TRBV6-3
j_call: TRBJ2-1
cdr3_length: 19
cdr3_aa: CASSYVGQGALRAYNEQFF

v_call: TRBV10-3
j_call: TRBJ1-1
cdr3_length: 15
cdr3_aa: CAISPRDSPNTEAFF

v_call: TRBV11-1
j_call: TRBJ2-3
cdr3_length: 18
cdr3_aa: CASSSVARGGRFTDTQYF

v_call: TRBV30
j_call: TRBJ2-3
cdr3_length: 14
cdr3_aa: CAWSVLAPPDTQYF

v_call: TRBV7-6
j_call: TRBJ1-1
cdr3_length: 13
cdr3_aa: CASRSGGNTEAFF

v_call: TRBV7-2
j_call: TRBJ1-4
cdr3_length: 13
cdr3_aa: CASRRARWEKLFF

v_call: TRBV28
j_call: TRBJ2-2
cdr3_length: 18
cdr3_aa: CASSFYPPGVPNTGELFF

v_call: TRBV6-4
j_call: TRBJ2-1
cdr3_length: 16
cdr3_aa: CASSERLAGGVDEQFF

v_call: TRBV5-1
j_call: TRBJ1-1
cdr3_length: 16
cdr3_aa: CASSLGGGSFLTEAFF